These T cell receptor beta chains were read from a single sample in a study of neurological immune-mediated disorders. One entry per CDR3 protein results from TCRdb running MiXCR on the 5' RACE reads. The sample contains approximately 36,000 distinct CDR3 sequences, under 4% of which appear only once. Sample: PBMCs. These TCRs come from a woman aged 55-75 years with multiple sclerosis. Each CDR3 is given with its conserved first and last residue. A D gene is named only where the DNA matches it firmly. Size values are once, few and many counts, or a class for expanded clones, and some rows have none.

clone_size: many; j_call: TRBJ1-1; d_call: .; v_call: TRBV12-3/TRBV12-4; cdr3_nt: TGTGCCAGCGGCGGGATCATGGGAAGGACTGAAGCTTTCTTT; cdr3_aa: CASGGIMGRTEAFF
clone_size: many; j_call: TRBJ1-1; d_call: .; v_call: TRBV5-6; cdr3_nt: TGTGCCAGCAGCTTCCGCATCGAAGCTTTCTTT; cdr3_aa: CASSFRIEAFF
clone_size: .; j_call: TRBJ2-3; d_call: .; v_call: TRBV7-2; cdr3_nt: TGTGCCAGCAGCTTACAGTTTGGTAGCACAGATACGCAGTATTTT; cdr3_aa: CASSLQFGSTDTQYF
clone_size: many; j_call: TRBJ2-1; d_call: TRBD1; v_call: TRBV5-1; cdr3_nt: TGCGCCAGCAGCACGGACAGGGGGAATGAGCAGTTCTTC; cdr3_aa: CASSTDRGNEQFF
clone_size: many; j_call: TRBJ1-1; d_call: .; v_call: TRBV25-1; cdr3_nt: TGTGCCAGCACGGACAGTCCCGACACTGAAGCTTTCTTT; cdr3_aa: CASTDSPDTEAFF
clone_size: many; j_call: TRBJ2-5; d_call: TRBD1; v_call: TRBV20-1; cdr3_nt: TGCAGTGCTAGTTCCTGGGACAGACAAGAGACCCAGTACTTC; cdr3_aa: CSASSWDRQETQYF
clone_size: many; j_call: TRBJ1-4; d_call: .; v_call: TRBV3-1; cdr3_nt: TGTGCCAGCAGCCCGGGGGGGCGGGTTGAAAAACTGTTTTTT; cdr3_aa: CASSPGGRVEKLFF
clone_size: many; j_call: TRBJ2-7; d_call: .; v_call: TRBV12-3/TRBV12-4; cdr3_nt: TGTGCCAGCAGGTTGCAGACCGGGAACCCCTACGAGCAGTACTTC; cdr3_aa: CASRLQTGNPYEQYF
clone_size: many; j_call: TRBJ1-5; d_call: .; v_call: TRBV5-1; cdr3_nt: TGCGCCAGCAGCCCCGCGGGGGGCGATCAGCCCCAGCATTTT; cdr3_aa: CASSPAGGDQPQHF
clone_size: many; j_call: TRBJ1-1; d_call: .; v_call: TRBV11-3; cdr3_nt: TGTGCCAGCAGCTTAGGGGGGCCGGGACTCCTGAACACTGAAGCTTTCTTT; cdr3_aa: CASSLGGPGLLNTEAFF
clone_size: .; j_call: TRBJ2-1; d_call: TRBD2; v_call: TRBV11-3; cdr3_nt: TGTGCCAGCAGCACCAGGACTAGCGGGGGAACTGAGCAGTTCTTC; cdr3_aa: CASSTRTSGGTEQFF
clone_size: many; j_call: TRBJ2-5; d_call: .; v_call: TRBV20-1; cdr3_nt: TGCAGTGTTGAGGAAGAGACCCAGTACTTC; cdr3_aa: CSVEEETQYF
clone_size: many; j_call: TRBJ1-5; d_call: TRBD1; v_call: TRBV20-1; cdr3_nt: TGCAGTGCTAGGGCCGACAGGGGGAACAATCAGCCCCAGCATTTT; cdr3_aa: CSARADRGNNQPQHF
clone_size: many; j_call: TRBJ2-7; d_call: .; v_call: TRBV20-1; cdr3_nt: TGCAGTGTAGGCCAGAAGTTTTACGAGCAGTACTTC; cdr3_aa: CSVGQKFYEQYF
clone_size: many; j_call: TRBJ1-2; d_call: .; v_call: TRBV5-8; cdr3_nt: TGTGCCAGCAGCTTGAGTGAGGGATTCGGCTATGGCTACACCTTC; cdr3_aa: CASSLSEGFGYGYTF
clone_size: many; j_call: TRBJ1-3; d_call: .; v_call: TRBV6-5; cdr3_nt: TGTGCCAGCAGTTACGAGAACCTCAGCTCTGGAAACACCATATATTTT; cdr3_aa: CASSYENLSSGNTIYF
clone_size: many; j_call: TRBJ1-1; d_call: .; v_call: TRBV7-9; cdr3_nt: TGTGCCTCTTGGGGAATTCGTGGACCTCCGAACACTGAAGCTTTCTTT; cdr3_aa: CASWGIRGPPNTEAFF
clone_size: many; j_call: TRBJ1-4; d_call: .; v_call: TRBV20-1; cdr3_nt: TGCAGTGCTCCCCTTTTCGATGAAAAACTGTTTTTT; cdr3_aa: CSAPLFDEKLFF
clone_size: many; j_call: TRBJ1-5; d_call: TRBD1; v_call: TRBV12-3/TRBV12-4; cdr3_nt: TGTGCCAGCAGTGCCGGGACAGGGGGCTTCGGAAGCAATCAGCCCCAGCATTTT; cdr3_aa: CASSAGTGGFGSNQPQHF
clone_size: many; j_call: TRBJ2-1; d_call: .; v_call: TRBV7-2; cdr3_nt: TGTGCCAGCAGCCCAGACAGGAGGGATGAGCAGTTCTTC; cdr3_aa: CASSPDRRDEQFF
clone_size: many; j_call: TRBJ1-1; d_call: .; v_call: TRBV5-1; cdr3_nt: TGCGCCAGCAGCTTGGGGGGGTTCACTGAAGCTTTCTTT; cdr3_aa: CASSLGGFTEAFF
clone_size: many; j_call: TRBJ2-1; d_call: .; v_call: TRBV7-2; cdr3_nt: TGTGCCAGCAGCTTAACAGGGAGCTCCTACAATGAGCAGTTCTTC; cdr3_aa: CASSLTGSSYNEQFF
clone_size: many; j_call: TRBJ1-2; d_call: TRBD1; v_call: TRBV20-1; cdr3_nt: TGCAGTGCTACTAAGACAGGGCGGCCGCAGGATGGCTACACCTTC; cdr3_aa: CSATKTGRPQDGYTF
clone_size: many; j_call: TRBJ1-2; d_call: .; v_call: TRBV28; cdr3_nt: TGTGCCAGCAGTCGGAGACCCTCTAACTATGGCTACACCTTC; cdr3_aa: CASSRRPSNYGYTF
clone_size: many; j_call: TRBJ1-4; d_call: .; v_call: TRBV6-1; cdr3_nt: TGTGCCAGCAGTGAAGTTGGGGGAAGGGACTGGGAAAAACTGTTTTTT; cdr3_aa: CASSEVGGRDWEKLFF
clone_size: many; j_call: TRBJ1-2; d_call: .; v_call: TRBV6-5; cdr3_nt: TGTGCCAGCAGTTATCGCGGGGGGCGTTATGGCTACACCTTC; cdr3_aa: CASSYRGGRYGYTF
clone_size: many; j_call: TRBJ1-6; d_call: .; v_call: TRBV5-1; cdr3_nt: TGCGCCAGCAGCGACCAGGGAGGTTCACCCCTCCACTTT; cdr3_aa: CASSDQGGSPLHF
clone_size: many; j_call: TRBJ2-7; d_call: TRBD1; v_call: TRBV4-1; cdr3_nt: TGCGCCAGCAGCCAAGGTCATGGGAGACAGGGGGCTTACGAGCAGTACTTC; cdr3_aa: CASSQGHGRQGAYEQYF
clone_size: many; j_call: TRBJ2-1; d_call: .; v_call: TRBV7-8; cdr3_nt: TGTGCCAGCAGCTTAGTGCGAGTAGGCAATGAGCAGTTCTTC; cdr3_aa: CASSLVRVGNEQFF
clone_size: many; j_call: TRBJ2-7; d_call: TRBD2; v_call: TRBV4-2; cdr3_nt: TGTGCCAGCAGCCAAAACCCGGGGGGGGGTTTCTACGAGCAGTACTTC; cdr3_aa: CASSQNPGGGFYEQYF
clone_size: many; j_call: TRBJ2-7; d_call: .; v_call: TRBV6-1; cdr3_nt: TGTGCCAGCAGTGAAGCCGCAGACAAATCCTACGAGCAGTACTTC; cdr3_aa: CASSEAADKSYEQYF
clone_size: many; j_call: TRBJ1-6; d_call: .; v_call: TRBV20-1; cdr3_nt: TGCAGTGCTAGCCATCCGCGGGAAAGCTCCTATAATTCACCCCTCCACTTT; cdr3_aa: CSASHPRESSYNSPLHF
clone_size: many; j_call: TRBJ1-1; d_call: .; v_call: TRBV5-1; cdr3_nt: TGCGCCAGCAGCTTGGATGGACGGTCGAACACTGAAGCTTTCTTT; cdr3_aa: CASSLDGRSNTEAFF
clone_size: many; j_call: TRBJ2-7; d_call: .; v_call: TRBV29-1; cdr3_nt: TGCAGCGCCGAGAGTGGGCCCTACGAGCAGTACTTC; cdr3_aa: CSAESGPYEQYF
clone_size: many; j_call: TRBJ1-1; d_call: TRBD1; v_call: TRBV27; cdr3_nt: TGTGCCAGCAACTTCTTAGGGGACAGGACTGAAGCTTTCTTT; cdr3_aa: CASNFLGDRTEAFF
clone_size: few; j_call: TRBJ2-5; d_call: .; v_call: TRBV20-1; cdr3_nt: TGCAGTGCTACCCTCTGGGGGGCTTCACAGGAGACCCAGTACTTC; cdr3_aa: CSATLWGASQETQYF
clone_size: few; j_call: TRBJ2-5; d_call: .; v_call: TRBV19; cdr3_nt: TGTGCCAGTAGCCCCTCCACGGGGCTCCATCAAGAGACCCAGTACTTC; cdr3_aa: CASSPSTGLHQETQYF
clone_size: many; j_call: TRBJ2-1; d_call: .; v_call: TRBV20-1; cdr3_nt: TGCAGTGCAGAGGAAAAAAATGAGCAGTTCTTC; cdr3_aa: CSAEEKNEQFF
clone_size: many; j_call: TRBJ1-4; d_call: TRBD1; v_call: TRBV7-6; cdr3_nt: TGTGCCAGCAGGGACAGGGATAATGAAAAACTGTTTTTT; cdr3_aa: CASRDRDNEKLFF
clone_size: medium-sized; j_call: TRBJ1-5; d_call: .; v_call: TRBV20-1; cdr3_nt: TGCAGTGCTAGAGATCCGGATAGGGCTAATCAGCCCCAGCATTTT; cdr3_aa: CSARDPDRANQPQHF
clone_size: many; j_call: TRBJ1-2; d_call: TRBD1; v_call: TRBV5-6; cdr3_nt: TGTGCCAGCAGCTTGGCATACGGAGGGGGCGCGGGCTACACCTTC; cdr3_aa: CASSLAYGGGAGYTF
clone_size: many; j_call: TRBJ2-7; d_call: .; v_call: TRBV6-5; cdr3_nt: TGTGCCAGCAGTTACTCCGCAACCGTGGGGACCTACGAGCAGTACTTC; cdr3_aa: CASSYSATVGTYEQYF
clone_size: few; j_call: TRBJ1-1; d_call: .; v_call: TRBV6-5; cdr3_nt: TGTGCCAGCAGTTACTCGAGGGGGGCTAATAGGAACACTGAAGCTTTCTTT; cdr3_aa: CASSYSRGANRNTEAFF
clone_size: many; j_call: TRBJ2-5; d_call: TRBD1; v_call: TRBV20-1; cdr3_nt: TGCAGTGCATGGACAGGCGAAGAGACCCAGTACTTC; cdr3_aa: CSAWTGEETQYF
clone_size: many; j_call: TRBJ2-6; d_call: .; v_call: TRBV20-1; cdr3_nt: TGCAGTGCTTCCTCCCGGGGGCAGGGGGGGTCTGGGGCCAACGTCCTGACTTTC; cdr3_aa: CSASSRGQGGSGANVLTF
clone_size: many; j_call: TRBJ1-5; d_call: .; v_call: TRBV25-1; cdr3_nt: TGTGCCAGCAGTGAATCTAACAGCACGTTGGGCAATCAGCCCCAGCATTTT; cdr3_aa: CASSESNSTLGNQPQHF
clone_size: many; j_call: TRBJ2-4; d_call: TRBD2; v_call: TRBV15; cdr3_nt: TGTGCCACCAGCAGAGATCTCCCCGGGGGGGGGAGCATTCAGTACTTC; cdr3_aa: CATSRDLPGGGSIQYF
clone_size: many; j_call: TRBJ2-1; d_call: TRBD2; v_call: TRBV20-1; cdr3_nt: TGCAGTGCCACTCGGGGGGGGGCTGCTCGCCATGAGCAGTTCTTC; cdr3_aa: CSATRGGAARHEQFF
clone_size: many; j_call: TRBJ2-3; d_call: .; v_call: TRBV5-1; cdr3_nt: TGCGCCAGCAGCTTGGCGGGAGATACGCAGTATTTT; cdr3_aa: CASSLAGDTQYF
clone_size: many; j_call: TRBJ2-7; d_call: TRBD1; v_call: TRBV5-1; cdr3_nt: TGCGCCAGCAGCTTGGGGACAGGGTGGGACGAGCAGTACTTC; cdr3_aa: CASSLGTGWDEQYF
clone_size: many; j_call: TRBJ1-3; d_call: .; v_call: TRBV6-5; cdr3_nt: TGTGCCAGCAGTCCCCGAGGCGCCATCTCTGGAAACACCATATATTTT; cdr3_aa: CASSPRGAISGNTIYF
clone_size: many; j_call: TRBJ1-4; d_call: .; v_call: TRBV7-9; cdr3_nt: TGTGCCAGCAGCTCGTGGCGGACGACTAATGAAAAACTGTTTTTT; cdr3_aa: CASSSWRTTNEKLFF
clone_size: many; j_call: TRBJ1-3; d_call: .; v_call: TRBV12-3/TRBV12-4; cdr3_nt: TGTGCCAGCACCCCCCGGACAGACTCTGGAAACACCATATATTTT; cdr3_aa: CASTPRTDSGNTIYF
clone_size: many; j_call: TRBJ2-7; d_call: .; v_call: TRBV28; cdr3_nt: TGTGCCAGCAGTTTACAGGCCCGTCGAAGCTCCTACGAGCAGTACTTC; cdr3_aa: CASSLQARRSSYEQYF
clone_size: many; j_call: TRBJ2-5; d_call: TRBD1; v_call: TRBV10-3; cdr3_nt: TGTGCCATCGCCGGGACAGGGGAAGAGACCCAGTACTTC; cdr3_aa: CAIAGTGEETQYF
clone_size: many; j_call: TRBJ2-7; d_call: .; v_call: TRBV5-1; cdr3_nt: TGCGCCAGCAGCTTGGTTGGGGGATTCTACGAGCAGTACTTC; cdr3_aa: CASSLVGGFYEQYF
clone_size: many; j_call: TRBJ2-1; d_call: TRBD1; v_call: TRBV7-8; cdr3_nt: TGTGCCAGCAGCTTAGTATGGGACAGGAGGAATGAGCAGTTCTTC; cdr3_aa: CASSLVWDRRNEQFF
clone_size: many; j_call: TRBJ2-7; d_call: TRBD1; v_call: TRBV20-1; cdr3_nt: TGCAGTGCTAGAGATCCCAGGGACAGGGGGCGCGAGCAGTACTTC; cdr3_aa: CSARDPRDRGREQYF